One sample yielded the 15 T cell receptor beta chains listed below, sequenced in a study of T-cell memory formation after mild COVID-19. TCRdb re-called the 5' RACE reads with MiXCR, one entry per CDR3 protein. The top ten clones hold roughly 2.3% of a sample with about 190,000 distinct CDR3 sequences, about 16% of them seen once. The specimen was PBMCs or a T cell subset sorted from them (not recorded which). The receptors shown here come from an adult woman who had mild COVID-19 (a few samples of this study predate the infection). Cell type and time point are not known.

The chain's CDR3 is CASSLGQDTGELFF. CDR3 nucleotide sequence: TGTGCCAGCAGCTTAGGACAGGACACCGGGGAGCTGTTTTTT. This rearrangement joins TRBV7-2 to TRBJ2-2, with a possible D match to TRBD1 (6 bases). CDR1 and CDR2 (germline): SGHTA, FQGNSA. The germline V and J ends were trimmed by 1 base and 3 bases, with 6 bases remaining between them. This CDR3 region has 14 residues.

CDR3 in amino acids: CATSAGGTGGNEQFF. CDR3 sequence (DNA): TGTGCCACCAGCGCGGGGGGGACAGGGGGCAATGAGCAGTTCTTC. The V and J genes are TRBV15 and TRBJ2-1; 11 bases are shared with TRBD1. This CDR3 has 15 residues. The trim removed 5 bases at V and 6 bases at J, leaving 6 bases unmatched. Germline-derived CDR1 and CDR2 are LNHNV and YYDKDF (reference sequence).

This sequence joins TRBV6-5 and TRBJ2-1; D is uncertain. Per the germline V gene, CDR1 is MNHEY and CDR2 is SVGAGI. The CDR3 is 12 amino acids. Trimming left V 6 bases short and J 6 bases short, with 9 bases between. The CDR3 DNA reads as TGTGCCAGCAGAGCGACCAGCAATGAGCAGTTCTTC. Translated, it gives CASRATSNEQFF.

This clonotype has just a few counts. The rearrangement joins TRBV19 to TRBJ1-4, with D maybe TRBD1 (6 bases). The CDR3 has 15 residues. The germline V gene encodes CDR1 LNHDA and CDR2 SQIVND (reference sequence). V lost 2 bases to trimming and J lost 2 bases, with 9 bases between them. The CDR3 sequence: CASSIQGYTNEKLFF. The CDR3 bases are TGTGCCAGTAGTATACAGGGGTACACTAATGAAAAACTGTTTTTT.

V usage is TRBV18 and J usage is TRBJ1-3, with TRBD1 as a possible D gene (6 bases). Between the trimmed V and J ends, which lost 6 bases and 0 bases, there was a span of 15 bases. Germline CDR1 KGHSH, CDR2 LQKENI. The CDR3 extends over 16 amino acids. In DNA, the CDR3 is TGTGCCAGCTCCCAACAAGGCAGGGGCTCTGGAAACACCATATATTTT. Amino acids: CASSQQGRGSGNTIYF.

This sequence joins TRBV5-1 and TRBJ2-1, with 12 positions matching TRBD2. CDR1 is SGHRS and CDR2 is YFSETQ in the germline V gene. The junction had 5 bases not matched to a gene; V was cut back by 4 bases and J by 3 bases. The CDR3 loop spans 16 amino acids. CDR3 protein: CASSQTSGGYYNEQFF. As DNA, the CDR3 is TGCGCCAGCAGCCAGACTAGCGGGGGCTACTACAATGAGCAGTTCTTC.

This sequence joins TRBV19 and TRBJ2-3; TRBD2 matches 8 bases. V shed 6 bases, J shed 6 bases, and the junction held 8 bases outside the gene matches. This CDR3 comprises 14 residues. Per the germline V gene, CDR1 is LNHDA and CDR2 is SQIVND (reference sequence). CDR3 bases: TGTGCCAGTAGGTGGACGGGGGGGCTGGATACGCAGTATTTT. This sequence encodes CASRWTGGLDTQYF. Full variable domain (missing parts from reference TRBV19 and TRBJ2-3): DGGITQSPKYLFRKEGQNVTLSCEQNLNHDAMYWYRQDPGQGLRLIYYSQIVNDFQKGDIAEGYSVSREKKESFPLTVTSAQKNPTAFYLCASRWTGGLDTQYFGPGTRLTVL.

This clonotype was picked up a small number of times. This chain uses TRBV11-3 with TRBJ2-1; 8 nucleotides line up with TRBD2. V dropped 5 bases and J dropped 3; count of bases not matched to a gene: 6. Germline V gene data show CDR1 as SGHNT and CDR2 as YENEEA. The length of the CDR3 is 15 residues. This CDR3 is CASSRTGTSYNEQFF. CDR3 in DNA: TGTGCCAGCAGCCGCACCGGGACTAGCTACAATGAGCAGTTCTTC.

The chain employs TRBV6-2 or TRBV6-3 and TRBJ2-2; D perhaps matches TRBD2 (6 bases). Trimming removed 5 bases from V and 2 bases from J, with 12 bases in between. Per the germline V gene, CDR1 is MNHEY and CDR2 is SVGEGT. CDR3 length: 15 residues. The CDR3 reads CASSPLAPNTGELFF. CDR3 nucleotide sequence: TGTGCCAGCAGTCCCCTAGCGCCTAACACCGGGGAGCTGTTTTTT.

This clonotype was seen a handful of times. This chain uses TRBV20-1 with TRBJ2-3; D is unclear. From germline, CDR1 is DFQATT and CDR2 SNEGSKA (reference sequence). Trimming pared 5 bases from V and 2 bases from J, leaving 14 bases between. This CDR3 spans 14 amino acids. Here the CDR3 reads CSARPGYSTDTQYF. DNA for the CDR3: TGCAGTGCTCGGCCTGGGTATTCCACAGATACGCAGTATTTT.

V is TRBV20-1 and J is TRBJ1-1; D is unresolved. The germline V gene has CDR1 DFQATT and CDR2 SNEGSKA (reference sequence). This CDR3 has 13 amino acids. V was shortened by 3 bases and J by 0 bases, with 8 bases between the two germline ends. CDR3 DNA sequence: TGCAGTGCTAGTAGGAGCATGAACACTGAAGCTTTCTTT. Translation: CSASRSMNTEAFF.

V is TRBV6-5 and J is TRBJ2-7; D unclear. Trimming pared 6 bases from V and 3 bases from J, leaving 15 bases between. This CDR3 is 14 amino acids long. Germline V gene sequence: CDR1 MNHEY, CDR2 SVGAGI. CDR3 sequence reads: CASSRADGNYEQYF. The CDR3 bases are TGTGCCAGCAGCCGGGCGGACGGAAACTACGAGCAGTACTTC.

The sample holds a few counts of this clonotype. This chain connects TRBV4-3 to TRBJ2-7; D may be TRBD1 (6 bases). The CDR3 totals 13 residues. Germline V CDR1 and CDR2: LGHNA, YSLEER. V was shortened by 0 bases and J by 7 bases, with 10 bases between the two germline ends. The CDR3 reads CASSQELGAEQYF. In nucleotides, the CDR3 is TGCGCCAGCAGCCAAGAATTGGGGGCGGAGCAGTACTTC.

V is TRBV4-1 and J is TRBJ2-1; 10 bases are a match to TRBD2. This CDR3 region has 17 residues. With V trimmed by 5 bases and J by 4 bases, 11 bases remained unmatched. CDR1 and CDR2 from the germline V gene are MGHRA and YSYEKL. CDR3 DNA: TGCGCCAGCAGCACGGTAGCGGGGGGCGGATTTTACAATGAGCAGTTCTTC. Protein sequence: CASSTVAGGGFYNEQFF.

This chain uses TRBV29-1 with TRBJ2-5; TRBD2 matches at 8 bases. The CDR3 loop spans 12 amino acids. V lost 7 bases and J lost 6; bases outside the gene matches: 7. The germline gives CDR1 SQVTM, CDR2 ANQGSEA. In DNA form, the CDR3 reads TGCAGCGCCTGGACGGGGGGGAAGACCCAGTACTTC. It encodes CSAWTGGKTQYF.